One sample yielded the 27 T cell receptor beta chains listed below, sequenced in a study of neurological immune-mediated disorders. Each CDR3 protein gets one entry after TCRdb re-called the 5' RACE reads with MiXCR. The table lists roughly 45,000 distinct CDR3 sequences, around 3.3% of them singletons, with more than 12% in the top ten. Source material: PBMCs. All receptors come from a woman between 45 and 60 years old with multiple sclerosis.

This clonotype was recorded many times. The chain combines TRBV5-1 with TRBJ2-7, with D possibly being TRBD2 (6 bases). The CDR3 loop spans 13 amino acids. Germline loops: CDR1 SGHRS, CDR2 YFSETQ. V was cut by 0 bases and J by 3 bases, with 7 bases left in between. The CDR3 nucleotides read TGCGCCAGCAGCTTGGGGGGGGACTACGAGCAGTACGTC. It specifies CASSLGGDYEQYV.

This clonotype showed up many times. The rearrangement uses TRBV5-1 and TRBJ1-1; D uncertain. The CDR3 has 16 residues. Germline CDR1 and CDR2: SGHRS and YFSETQ. Between the trimmed V and J ends, which lost 0 bases and 0 bases, there was a span of 12 bases. CDR3 sequence reads: CASSLAVGVMNTEAFF. The DNA for the CDR3 is TGCGCCAGCAGCTTGGCCGTGGGAGTCATGAACACTGAAGCTTTCTTT.

This clonotype was counted ten times or more. J is TRBJ2-5 and V is TRBV3-1; possibly TRBD1 for D (5 bases). Trimming shortened V by 4 bases and J by 2 bases, and 14 bases separated the two germline ends. This CDR3 is 15 amino acids long. The germline CDR1 and CDR2 sequences are LGHDT and YNNKEL (reference sequence). CDR3 protein: CASSPLGHLQETQYF. The CDR3 bases are TGTGCCAGCAGCCCATTAGGACATCTTCAAGAGACCCAGTACTTC.

This clonotype was recorded many times. The gene calls are TRBV2 and TRBJ2-7; D is perhaps TRBD2 (5 bases). The CDR3 loop spans 14 amino acids. CDR1 and CDR2 from the germline V gene are SNHLY and FYNNEI. The ends were cut back, 4 bases at V and 6 bases at J, with 16 bases in the middle. CDR3 in amino acids: CASSVLGEISEQYF. The DNA of the CDR3 is TGTGCCAGCAGTGTTTTGGGAGAGATTTCCGAGCAGTACTTC.

In its sample, this clonotype was seen many times. The rearrangement uses TRBV18 and TRBJ1-1; unclear D gene. Per the germline V gene, CDR1 is KGHSH and CDR2 is LQKENI. The CDR3 loop spans 18 amino acids. Trimming shortened V by 3 bases and J by 1 base, and 21 bases separated the two germline ends. The CDR3 reads CASSPITPTALQNTEAFF. The CDR3 DNA follows: TGTGCCAGCTCACCCATTACACCGACCGCCTTGCAGAACACTGAAGCTTTCTTT.

This clonotype has at least ten counts. The CDR3 nucleotides are TGCAGTGCTAGGAGGGGCACCGGGGAGCTGTTTTTT. It yields the protein CSARRGTGELFF. The rearrangement joins TRBV20-1 to TRBJ2-2, with D perhaps given as TRBD1 or TRBD2 (5 bases each). Germline assignment: CDR1 DFQATT and CDR2 SNEGSKA (reference sequence). The CDR3 is made up of 12 amino acids. V shed 3 bases and J shed 4 bases, with 6 bases lying between them.

At least ten counts were recorded for this clonotype. This chain joins TRBV21-1 and TRBJ2-7; the table's TRBD1 call for D was not verified on the DNA. TRBV21-1 is a documented pseudogene. The CDR3 loop spans 14 amino acids. CDR3 sequence reads: CASPRDSHLYEQYV. CDR3 sequence (DNA): TGTGCCAGCCCTAGGGACAGCCACCTTTACGAGCAGTACGTC.

This clonotype has ten or more counts. This chain links TRBV20-1 with TRBJ2-5; 11 bases agree with TRBD1. The CDR3 has 12 amino acids. V lost 6 bases and J lost 6; bases outside the gene matches: 3. Germline CDR1 is DFQATT and CDR2 is SNEGSKA (reference sequence). CDR3 in amino acids: CSAGTGGKTQYF. Written as DNA, the CDR3 is TGCAGTGCCGGGACAGGGGGGAAGACCCAGTACTTC.

This clonotype has a count of ten or more. A much bigger clone sits one base away, suggesting this may be a read error. The rearrangement links TRBV12-3 or TRBV12-4 to TRBJ1-6, with D unclear. The CDR3 sequence is 13 residues long. CDR3 protein: CASSPGLGSPLNF. The DNA for the CDR3 is TGTGCCAGCAGTCCCGGCCTGGGGTCACCCCTCAACTTT.

This clonotype was recorded at least ten times. The chain joins TRBV6-5 to TRBJ2-5; TRBD1 matches 7 bases. CDR3 length: 12 residues. Germline V lookup: CDR1 MNHEY, CDR2 SVGAGI. With 7 bases clipped from V and 5 bases from J, the junction kept 4 bases outside the gene matches. CDR3 region: CASTGTAETQYF. In DNA, the CDR3 is TGTGCCAGCACCGGGACAGCGGAGACCCAGTACTTC.

The sample holds a few counts of this clonotype. The CDR3 is CASSTGSYYGYTF. The CDR3 DNA reads TGCGCCAGCAGCACCGGGTCGTACTATGGCTACACCTTC. This chain links TRBV5-1 with TRBJ1-2; D unresolved. The germline CDR1 and CDR2 sequences are SGHRS and YFSETQ. Trimming pared 4 bases from V and 3 bases from J, leaving 10 bases between. The CDR3 length is 13 residues.

Ten or more counts support this clonotype. V and J are TRBV3-1 and TRBJ2-2, with D perhaps TRBD1 (5 bases). V was clipped by 3 bases and J by 3 bases, with 14 bases between them. The length of the CDR3 is 16 residues. Germline assignment: CDR1 LGHDT and CDR2 YNNKEL (reference sequence). The CDR3 loop reads CASSHHRYPDTGELFF. DNA of the CDR3: TGTGCCAGCAGCCACCACAGGTATCCTGACACCGGGGAGCTGTTTTTT.

In this sample, this clonotype turned up many times. The V call is TRBV27, the J call TRBJ1-5; TRBD1 aligns across 11 bases. V trimming: 5 bases; J trimming: 4 bases; junction bases outside the gene matches: 4. The CDR3 totals 15 residues. The germline V gene has CDR1 MNHEY and CDR2 SMNVEV (reference sequence). CDR3 sequence: CASSPGTGGNQPQHF. Here the CDR3 DNA reads TGTGCCAGCAGTCCCGGGACAGGGGGTAATCAGCCCCAGCATTTT.

At least ten counts were recorded for this clonotype. The chain couples TRBV20-1 to TRBJ2-1, with 10 bases aligning to TRBD2. The CDR3 length is 20 residues. The V segment lost 5 bases and the J segment 2 bases; nucleotides outside the gene matches: 21. Germline V CDR1 and CDR2: DFQATT, SNEGSKA (reference sequence). The CDR3 bases are TGCAGTGCTTCCGCACAGGGGGACGCGCGGACTAGCGGAGCCTACAATGAGCAGTTCTTC. Amino acid sequence: CSASAQGDARTSGAYNEQFF.

This clonotype appeared many times. The V and J genes are TRBV7-8 and TRBJ2-2; D is ambiguous. The germline gives CDR1 SGHVS, CDR2 FQNEAQ. The length of the CDR3 is 16 residues. The V end lost 5 bases, the J end lost 0 bases, and 13 bases lay between the germline ends. CDR3 nucleotide sequence: TGTGCCAGCAGCGGCTTAGCAGTAACGAACACCGGGGAGCTGTTTTTT. Amino acids: CASSGLAVTNTGELFF.

This clonotype was found many times. The CDR3 bases are TGTGCCAGCAGTCTCGAATTCGGACAGGGGGGAGATACGCAGTATTTT. Amino acids: CASSLEFGQGGDTQYF. V usage is TRBV12-3 or TRBV12-4 and J usage is TRBJ2-3; 10 bases are a match to TRBD1. V dropped 5 bases and J dropped 5; count of bases not matched to a gene: 10. The CDR3 is made up of 16 amino acids.

This clonotype was seen many times. The genes are TRBV5-1 and TRBJ2-1, with 13 bases matching TRBD2. CDR1 and CDR2 from the germline V gene are SGHRS and YFSETQ. The CDR3 covers 18 residues. Trimming took 4 bases from V and 1 from J; bases not matched to a gene: 8. The CDR3 nucleotides read TGCGCCAGCAGCGCCGGACTAGCGGGAGAAGGGTCCTACAATGAGCAGTTCTTC. As protein: CASSAGLAGEGSYNEQFF.

This clonotype was recorded many times. The V call is TRBV5-1, the J call TRBJ1-3; no clear D gene. Germline V gives CDR1 SGHRS, CDR2 YFSETQ. Trimming removed 1 base from V and 0 bases from J, with 5 bases in between. The CDR3 extends over 14 amino acids. CDR3 nucleotides: TGCGCCAGCAGCTTGTGGGGCTCTGGAAACACCATATATTTT. Translated, it gives CASSLWGSGNTIYF.

The table lists this clonotype with many counts. The CDR3 DNA follows: TGTGCCAGCAGTTTCTCAGGATACAATGAGCAGTTCTTC. Protein: CASSFSGYNEQFF. The genes are TRBV12-3 or TRBV12-4 and TRBJ2-1; no firm D call. This CDR3 has 13 amino acids. V lost 3 bases and J 4 bases, leaving 7 bases between the germline ends.

This clonotype was detected ten times or more. The chain has TRBV20-1 and TRBJ1-5; a weak D match, TRBD1 (6 bases). Trimming left V 7 bases short and J 8 bases short, with 21 bases between. The CDR3 runs to 14 residues. Germline V gives CDR1 DFQATT, CDR2 SNEGSKA (reference sequence). CDR3 DNA: TGCAGTGGGAGTCGGGGGGCGAGGCAGGAGCCCCAGCATTTT. This sequence encodes CSGSRGARQEPQHF.

This clonotype was seen ten or more times. The V call is TRBV11-2, the J call TRBJ1-6, with D perhaps matching TRBD1 (6 bases). The CDR3 covers 15 residues. V lost 3 bases to trimming and J lost 11 bases, with 17 bases between them. Germline lookup yields CDR1 SGHAT and CDR2 FQNNGV. The CDR3 region has the DNA TGTGCCAGCAGCTTCGATTTACAGGGTGCGGCACCCCTCCACTTT. Residues: CASSFDLQGAAPLHF.

This clonotype has ten or more counts. The chain joins TRBV2 to TRBJ2-7, with 9 bases fitting TRBD2. The germline gives CDR1 SNHLY, CDR2 FYNNEI. This CDR3 comprises 14 residues. Trimming took 7 bases from V and 4 from J; bases not matched to a gene: 8. The CDR3 DNA reads TGTGCCAGCAACGAGCGGGAGGCCCCTTACGAGCAGTACTTC. Translated, it gives CASNEREAPYEQYF.

This clonotype was seen at least ten times. The J gene is TRBJ2-2, the V gene TRBV29-1; 10 bases are a match to TRBD1. V lost 5 bases and J lost 3; bases outside the gene matches: 3. The CDR3 consists of 14 residues. Germline lookup yields CDR1 SQVTM and CDR2 ANQGSEA. The DNA for the CDR3 is TGCAGCGTTCCGGGACAGGGGTACACCGGGGAGCTGTTTTTT. Encoded protein: CSVPGQGYTGELFF.

This clonotype was counted many times. V is TRBV7-2 and J is TRBJ2-7; 10 nucleotides agree with TRBD2. V dropped 2 bases and J dropped 5; count of bases not matched to a gene: 6. This CDR3 has 15 residues. CDR1 is SGHTA and CDR2 is FQGNSA in the germline V gene. The CDR3, as DNA: TGTGCCAGCAGCTTAAGCGGGGGGGCCACCCACGAGCAGTACGTC. This translates into CASSLSGGATHEQYV.

In its sample, this clonotype was seen many times. This chain joins TRBV7-2 and TRBJ2-1, with a tentative D call TRBD1 (5 bases). This CDR3 is built from 17 residues. The germline CDR1 and CDR2 sequences are SGHTA and FQGNSA. V gave up 2 bases and J gave up 4 bases, with 18 bases separating them. The CDR3 DNA reads as TGTGCCAGCAGCTTATCCCAGGGATCCCTTTTTTACAATGAGCAGTTCTTC. Its translation: CASSLSQGSLFYNEQFF.

In its sample, this clonotype was seen many times. The chain couples TRBV5-1 to TRBJ1-6, with D perhaps matching TRBD1 (5 bases). With 6 bases removed from V and 12 bases from J, the gap between germline ends came to 19 bases. This CDR3 comprises 14 residues. The V gene's germline CDR1 is SGHRS and CDR2 YFSETQ. This CDR3 is CASKRGLGVGPLHF. In DNA form, the CDR3 reads TGCGCCAGCAAGCGGGGCTTGGGGGTCGGACCCCTCCACTTT.

This clonotype appeared many times. The rearrangement joins TRBV29-1 to TRBJ2-7, with TRBD2 matching over 9 bases. Germline V gene data show CDR1 as SQVTM and CDR2 as ANQGSEA. The junction had 19 bases not matched to a gene; V was cut back by 4 bases and J by 0 bases. The CDR3 extends over 19 amino acids. The CDR3 sequence is CSVGAYVLAGPLNSYEQYF. In nucleotides, the CDR3 is TGCAGCGTTGGTGCCTATGTCCTAGCGGGACCCTTGAACTCCTACGAGCAGTACTTC.